Shown below are 24 T cell receptor delta chains from a single sample sequenced in a study of γδ T cells in repeated Plasmodium falciparum infection. Vgamma9/Vdelta2+ and Vdelta2-negative gammadelta T cells were flow-sorted from PBMC for bulk sequencing. TCRdb fed the multiplex PCR reads to CATT. The data contain around 89,000 delta-chain clones, 1.4% of them seen just once; the ten biggest clones take up over 8%. The source material was gamma-delta T cells from blood. The receptors come from a pool of human donors (malaria-infected and uninfected, not separated).

Many counts were recorded for this clone. The TCRdb protein, from a much larger clone, departs from this DNA's translation at residue 11, likely by read error; the protein shown derives from the DNA. J is TRDJ1 and V is TRDV2; no definite D call. Since TCRdb gives no J gene, matching the DNA to germline was used here to assign it. Germline V gives CDR1 GEAIGNYY, CDR2 EKD. The length of the CDR3 is 14 residues. Trimming removed 0 bases from V and 10 bases from J, with 17 bases in between. CDR3 coding DNA: TGTGCCTGTGACACCCCTTTTGTAGTTGGCGCACTCATCTTT. Translation: CACDTPFVVGALIF.

To note about this clone: A read error is likely here: a far larger clone is one base away. Other DNA sequences in the same sample also yield this CDR3. J is TRDJ1 and V is TRDV1, with TRDD3 matching over 11 bases. The CDR3 has 22 residues. The V and J ends lost 0 bases and 2 bases, in that order; junction bases with no gene match: 20. From germline, CDR1 is TSWWSYY and CDR2 QGS. The CDR3 protein is CALGELIARALTGGYQTDKLIF. The CDR3 nucleotides read TGTGCTCTTGGGGAACTTATAGCTCGAGCTCTAACTGGGGGATATCAAACCGATAAACTCATCTTT.

This clone appeared many times. The CDR3 loop reads CACDRLGAYTDKLIF. Written as DNA, the CDR3 is TGTGCCTGTGACCGTCTGGGGGCGTACACCGATAAACTCATCTTT. This chain uses TRDV2 with TRDJ1, with 7 bases that match TRDD3. The CDR3 has 15 residues. J lost 0 bases, V lost 3 bases, and 6 bases had no gene match. CDR1 and CDR2 (germline): GEAIGNYY, EKD.

This clone came up a few times. The identical CDR3 is also encoded by other nucleotide sequences in the sample. The CDR3 coding sequence is TGTGCTCTTGGGGAGGGAGGCCCGAGAGGGCCCCCGAACTACTGGGGGATACGGGGGAACACCGATAAACTCATCTTT. It codes for CALGEGGPRGPPNYWGIRGNTDKLIF. The chain employs TRDV1 and TRDJ1; 13 nucleotides match TRDD3. This CDR3 has 26 amino acids. Germline V lookup: CDR1 TSWWSYY, CDR2 QGS. Unmatched junction bases numbered 31, after V lost 3 bases and J lost 0 bases.

Turning to this clone: This sequence is one base from a far larger clone and is likely a read error. The sample carries other DNA sequences with the same CDR3. The V call is TRDV2, the J call TRDJ3; TRDD3 matches 10 bases. The germline CDR1 and CDR2 sequences are GEAIGNYY and EKD. This CDR3 has 20 amino acids. The CDR3 here is CACDTILGDASSWDTRQMFF. The CDR3 nucleotides read TGTGCCTGTGACACGATACTGGGGGATGCAAGCTCCTGGGACACCCGACAGATGTTCTTC.

This clone was observed a few times. This probably arose from a read error, given a far larger clone one base away. The identical CDR3 is also encoded by other nucleotide sequences in the sample. The chain employs TRDV2 and TRDJ1; 12 bases line up with TRDD3. Germline matching of the DNA provided the J gene here, since TCRdb leaves it blank. Trimming at V came to 3 bases and at J to 10 bases, leaving 17 bases not matched to a gene. CDR3 length: 17 residues. Germline assignment: CDR1 GEAIGNYY and CDR2 EKD. This CDR3 reads CACDPRPWGIRKDRLIF. CDR3 bases: TGTGCCTGTGACCCCCGGCCCTGGGGGATACGCAAGGACAGACTCATCTTT.

This clone occurred a few times. The TCRdb protein, from a much larger clone, departs from this DNA's translation at residue 6, likely by read error; the protein shown derives from the DNA. The chain links TRDV3 to TRDJ1; D tentatively fits TRDD2 or TRDD3 (5 bases each). CDR1 and CDR2 from the germline V gene are TVYSNPD and GDNSRS (reference sequence). The V end lost 4 bases, the J end lost 1 base, and 19 bases lay between the germline ends. CDR3 length equals 15 residues. The CDR3 DNA sequence: TGTGCCTCCTACCGGAGCCGGGGAGGCACCGATAAACTCATCTTT. Its protein is CASYRSRGGTDKLIF.

As for this clone: The TCRdb protein, from a much larger clone, departs from this DNA's translation at residue 11, likely by read error; the protein shown derives from the DNA. The chain carries TRDV1 and TRDJ1; 7 bases map to TRDD3. Because TCRdb records no J gene, it was assigned here through a match of the DNA to germline. Germline V gives CDR1 TSWWSYY, CDR2 QGS. The trim removed 5 bases at V and 0 bases at J, leaving 24 bases unmatched. This CDR3 spans 21 amino acids. CDR3 coding DNA: TGTGCTCTTGGGCCCTTCAGGCCCTGGGGGGTACCCGCACGGTACACCGATAAACTCATCTTT. Residues: CALGPFRPWGVPARYTDKLIF.

A note on this clone: This is likely an artifact of a read error, given a far larger clone one base away. The same CDR3 arises from other DNA sequences in this sample as well. The V and J genes are TRDV3 and TRDJ1; D is unresolved. Germline-derived CDR1 and CDR2 are TVYSNPD and GDNSRS (reference sequence). The CDR3 has 18 residues. V lost 2 bases and J lost 2, with 27 bases in between. CDR3 residues: CAFYGPSRPSSYTDKLIF. CDR3 nucleotide sequence: TGTGCCTTTTACGGTCCCAGCCGTCCATCGTCGTATACCGATAAACTCATCTTT. Drawing the rest from reference TRDV3 and TRDJ1, the complete variable domain is CDKVTQSSPDQTVASGSEVVLLCTYDTVYSNPDLFWYRIRPDYSFQFVFYGDNSRSEGADFTQGRFSVKHILTQKAFHLVISPVRTEDSATYYCAFYGPSRPSSYTDKLIFGKGTRVTVEP.

This clone was counted only a few times. A far larger clone is a single base away, which makes a read error likely. The sample carries other DNA sequences with the same CDR3. The genes are TRDV3 and TRDJ1; the match to TRDD3 covers 12 bases. Germline V lookup: CDR1 TVYSNPD, CDR2 GDNSRS (reference sequence). V gave up 1 base and J gave up 0 bases; unmatched junction bases: 21. CDR3 length equals 21 residues. In DNA form, the CDR3 reads TGTGCCTTTAAATCGGCGGCGGCGACTGGGGGATACAGAGGGTACACCGATAAACTCATCTTT. Translation: CAFKSAAATGGYRGYTDKLIF. Drawing the rest from reference TRDV3 and TRDJ1, the complete variable domain is CDKVTQSSPDQTVASGSEVVLLCTYDTVYSNPDLFWYRIRPDYSFQFVFYGDNSRSEGADFTQGRFSVKHILTQKAFHLVISPVRTEDSATYYCAFKSAAATGGYRGYTDKLIFGKGTRVTVEP.

This clone was counted ten times or more. This probably arose from a read error, given a far larger clone one base away. Other DNA sequences in this sample translate to the same CDR3. The chain carries TRDV2 and TRDJ1; no clear D. TCRdb records no J gene; here it was assigned by comparing the DNA to germline. This CDR3 spans 17 amino acids. In germline, CDR1 is GEAIGNYY, CDR2 EKD. The CDR3 spells CACDALTTLRPADKLIF. CDR3 nucleotide sequence: TGCGCCTGTGACGCGTTAACTACTCTGCGCCCGGCCGATAAACTCATCTTT.

This clone was seen a few times. TCRdb lists the protein of a much larger clone for this DNA, which differs at residue 5, so this is likely a read error; the protein given here is translated from the DNA itself. V usage is TRDV2 and J usage is TRDJ1, with 12 bases aligning to TRDD3. Unmatched junction bases numbered 16, after V lost 3 bases and J lost 0 bases. Germline CDR1 is GEAIGNYY and CDR2 is EKD. This CDR3 has 20 amino acids. CDR3 sequence reads: CACDPVRGWGIRRYTDKLIF. For the CDR3, the DNA is TGTGCCTGTGACCCCGTCCGCGGCTGGGGGATACGAAGGTACACCGATAAACTCATCTTT.

As concerns this clone: This sequence is one base from a far larger clone and is likely a read error. In the same sample, other DNA sequences code for this CDR3. The chain carries TRDV2 and TRDJ1; 11 nucleotides agree with TRDD3. The J gene, missing from TCRdb, was assigned here through DNA to germline matching. The CDR3 runs 21 residues. Germline V gene lookup returns CDR1 GEAIGNYY and CDR2 EKD. CDR3 amino acids: CACDTAYWGIDSPIDTDKLIF. The CDR3 nucleotides are TGTGCCTGTGACACGGCGTACTGGGGGATAGACTCCCCTATCGACACTGATAAACTCATCTTT.

This clone has a handful of counts. This likely stems from a read error, as it lies one base from a far larger clone. This sample includes further DNA sequences coding for the same CDR3. The CDR3 DNA follows: TGTGCTTGTGACTCACTGGGGGATACGAATCAGCTAAGGAGCGCCGATAAACTCATCTTT. As protein: CACDSLGDTNQLRSADKLIF. The rearrangement joins TRDV2 to TRDJ1, with 13 bases identical to TRDD3. The J gene, missing from TCRdb, was assigned here through DNA to germline matching. This CDR3 has 20 residues. Germline V gives CDR1 GEAIGNYY, CDR2 EKD.

Comments on this clone: A far bigger clonotype differs at one base, so this is likely a read error. Different DNA sequences within this sample yield the same CDR3. The V call is TRDV1, the J call TRDJ3, with TRDD3 matching 11 bases. CDR3 length: 21 amino acids. V gave up 3 bases and J gave up 4 bases; unmatched junction bases: 14. Per the germline V gene, CDR1 is TSWWSYY and CDR2 is QGS. CDR3 region: CALGELPTGWGIRWDTRQMFF. The CDR3 DNA follows: TGTGCTCTTGGGGAGCTACCTACAGGGTGGGGGATACGATGGGACACCCGACAGATGTTTTTC.

Points on this clone: The likely explanation is a read error, given a far larger clone one base away. Other DNA sequences in this sample translate to the same CDR3. The rearrangement joins TRDV1 to TRDJ1; TRDD2 agrees at 7 bases. The J gene, missing from TCRdb, was assigned here through DNA to germline matching. The V gene's germline CDR1 is TSWWSYY and CDR2 QGS. Trimming at V came to 0 bases and at J to 0 bases, leaving 13 bases not matched to a gene. The CDR3 totals 19 residues. CDR3 sequence: CALGELPAFLSPYTDKLIF. In DNA, the CDR3 is TGTGCTCTTGGGGAACTACCGGCCTTCCTTTCCCCATACACCGATAAACTCATCTTT.

The table lists this clone with a few counts. The protein TCRdb gives is from a much larger clone and does not agree with this DNA's translation at residue 13, likely a read error; the protein shown here comes from the DNA. The chain links TRDV2 to TRDJ1; 10 nucleotides line up with TRDD3. Matching the DNA to germline supplied the J gene, which TCRdb does not give. V dropped 0 bases and J dropped 6; count of bases not matched to a gene: 9. CDR3 length equals 16 residues. CDR1 and CDR2 (germline): GEAIGNYY, EKD. This chain's CDR3 is CACDTLPHLGDNKLIF. In DNA, the CDR3 is TGTGCCTGTGACACCCTTCCCCACCTGGGGGATAATAAACTCATCTTT.

This clone has more than one count but fewer than ten. The protein TCRdb gives is from a much larger clone and does not agree with this DNA's translation at residue 19, likely a read error; the protein shown here comes from the DNA. The chain employs TRDV1 and TRDJ1; possibly TRDD3 for D (10 bases). CDR1 and CDR2 from the germline V gene are TSWWSYY and QGS. The CDR3 is 22 residues long. The CDR3 nucleotides read TGTGCTCTTGGGAACCTTCCTACAACGGTGGTGGGGGATACCGAGTACACCGATGAACTCATCTTT. It is translated as CALGNLPTTVVGDTEYTDELIF.

The rearrangement links TRDV1 to TRDJ1, with 7 bases fitting TRDD3. The CDR3 length is 18 residues. J gave up 0 bases and V 0 bases, and 10 bases lay outside the gene matches. The germline CDR1 and CDR2 sequences are TSWWSYY and QGS. CDR3 region: CALGELTWGVFYTDKLIF. The CDR3 bases are TGTGCTCTTGGGGAACTAACCTGGGGGGTATTTTACACCGATAAACTCATCTTT.

The table lists this clone with a few counts. Since a far larger clone is one base different, this is likely a read error. Other DNA sequences from this sample encode an identical CDR3 as well. The chain links TRDV2 to TRDJ3, with 12 bases identical to TRDD3. No J segment appears in TCRdb, so it was assigned here by matching the sequence to germline. CDR1 is GEAIGNYY and CDR2 is EKD in the germline V gene. This CDR3 region has 16 residues. The CDR3 here is CACVLGDTWDTRQMFF. For the CDR3, the DNA is TGTGCCTGTGTACTGGGGGATACCTGGGACACCCGGCAGATGTTTTTC.

J is TRDJ1 and V is TRDV1, with D maybe TRDD3 (6 bases). TCRdb offers no J gene call, so here the DNA was matched to germline to obtain one. With 1 base removed from V and 0 bases from J, the gap between germline ends came to 24 bases. The length of the CDR3 is 20 residues. CDR1 and CDR2 from the germline V gene are TSWWSYY and QGS. The CDR3 nucleotides read TGTGCTCTTGGGGAACGGCCAGCCCGAATGATACGCCGGTACACCGATAAACTCATCTTT. Translating it yields CALGERPARMIRRYTDKLIF.

At least ten counts were recorded for this clone. A much larger clone lies a single base off, so this may be a read error. CDR3 sequence (DNA): TGTGCTCTTGGGGAAAGAGGCCACCTCGGTACTGGGGGATACTCCCCATATTACACCGATAAACTCATCTTT. Its translation: CALGERGHLGTGGYSPYYTDKLIF. V and J are TRDV1 and TRDJ1; the match to TRDD3 covers 12 bases. V trimming: 2 bases; J trimming: 0 bases; junction bases outside the gene matches: 25. Germline V lookup: CDR1 TSWWSYY, CDR2 QGS. This CDR3 spans 24 amino acids.

This clone was picked up a small number of times. TCRdb's entry gives the protein of a much larger clone, which mismatches this DNA's translation at residue 9, likely from a read error; the protein reported here is translated from the DNA. The chain joins TRDV2 to TRDJ1; possible D gene TRDD3, 5 bases. Here the J gene came from matching the DNA to germline, since TCRdb omits it. Trimming removed 1 base at V and 3 bases at J, with 17 bases between. CDR1 is GEAIGNYY, CDR2 EKD, per germline. The CDR3 is 16 amino acids. The CDR3 DNA follows: TGTGCCTGTGACACGATCTATGGGGAATACGCCGATAAACTCATCTTT. Its protein product is CACDTIYGEYADKLIF.

There are a few counts of this clone. TCRdb records a much larger clone's protein for this DNA, with a difference at residue 12 that likely arises from a read error; the protein given is the translation of the DNA. The chain joins TRDV2 to TRDJ1, with 10 bases identical to TRDD3. Germline V lookup: CDR1 GEAIGNYY, CDR2 EKD. The ends lost 3 bases at V and 8 bases at J; junction bases unmatched: 29. This CDR3 region has 21 residues. This CDR3 is CACDPAWAPTSQQLGDRKLIF. The CDR3 DNA is TGTGCCTGTGACCCCGCATGGGCTCCTACAAGTCAGCAGCTGGGGGATAGAAAACTCATCTTT.